This TCR beta chain was obtained from a study of long-term antiretroviral therapy in people with HIV. Study findings and constraints: In samples taken after ART, diversity increased but remained below transplant donor control levels. CDR3 length ranges were narrower in HIV repertoires than in controls.

Worth noting for this clone: Its target is unknown.

It was in the United States that all participants with HIV were treated. The samples, holding roughly 0.95-11 million cryopreserved PBMC, were thawed before DNA extraction was carried out. The immunoSEQ assay was v3.0, run at survey level. Only in-frame clones appear in the TCRdb table, and some are missing; sequencing was by immunoSEQ multiplex PCR. The table has 25,000 to 35,000 clones, just under 80% seen once. The CDR3 is 13 amino acids. The ends were cut back, 2 bases at V and 5 bases at J, with 9 bases in the middle. Germline V gene lookup returns CDR1 SGHVS and CDR2 FNYEAQ. The TCR comes from a woman between 45 and 60 years old with HIV. This sample comprised unsorted PBMCs, obtained 3.1 years after starting antiretroviral therapy. The rearrangement uses TRBV7-6 and TRBJ2-5, with unresolved D. The CDR3 nucleotides read TGTGCCAGCAGCTTAATAGGGATGGAGACCCAGTACTTC. The encoded protein is CASSLIGMETQYF.